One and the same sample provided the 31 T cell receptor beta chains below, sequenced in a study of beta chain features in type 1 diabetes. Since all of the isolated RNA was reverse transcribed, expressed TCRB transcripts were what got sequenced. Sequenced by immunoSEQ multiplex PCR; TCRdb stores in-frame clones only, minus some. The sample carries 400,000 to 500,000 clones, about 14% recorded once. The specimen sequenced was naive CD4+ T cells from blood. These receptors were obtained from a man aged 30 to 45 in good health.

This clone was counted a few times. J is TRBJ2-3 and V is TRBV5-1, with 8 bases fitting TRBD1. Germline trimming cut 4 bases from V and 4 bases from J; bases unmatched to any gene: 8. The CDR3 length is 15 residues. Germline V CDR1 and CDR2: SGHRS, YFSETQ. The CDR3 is CASSARGPGADTQYF. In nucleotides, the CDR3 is TGCGCCAGCAGCGCCAGGGGGCCGGGGGCAGATACGCAGTATTTT.

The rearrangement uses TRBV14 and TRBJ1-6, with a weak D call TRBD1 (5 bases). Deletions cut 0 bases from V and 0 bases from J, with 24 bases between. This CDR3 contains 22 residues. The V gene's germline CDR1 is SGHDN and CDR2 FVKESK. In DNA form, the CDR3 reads TGTGCCAGCAGCCAAGAACCTTTAGGGGACGCCAACACGAGCTCCTATAATTCACCCCTCCACTTT. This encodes CASSQEPLGDANTSSYNSPLHF.

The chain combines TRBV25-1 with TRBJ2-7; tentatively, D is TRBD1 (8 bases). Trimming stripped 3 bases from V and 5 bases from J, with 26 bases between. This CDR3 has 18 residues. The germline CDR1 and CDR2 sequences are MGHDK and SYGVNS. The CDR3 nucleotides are TGTGCCAGCAGTGAGGGCACAGGGGGGGCCTTCCGGGCTGACGAGCAGTACTTC. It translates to CASSEGTGGAFRADEQYF.

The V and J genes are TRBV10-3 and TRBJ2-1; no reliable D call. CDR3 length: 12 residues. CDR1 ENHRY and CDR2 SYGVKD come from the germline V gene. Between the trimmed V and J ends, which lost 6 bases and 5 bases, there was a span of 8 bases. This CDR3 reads CAISPVNNEQFF. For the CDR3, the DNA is TGTGCCATCAGCCCTGTGAACAATGAGCAGTTCTTC.

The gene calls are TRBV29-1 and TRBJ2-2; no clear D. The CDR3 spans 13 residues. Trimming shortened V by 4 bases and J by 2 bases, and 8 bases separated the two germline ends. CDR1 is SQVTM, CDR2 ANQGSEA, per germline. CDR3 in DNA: TGCAGCGTTGGTCTGATTAACACCGGGGAGCTGTTTTTT. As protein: CSVGLINTGELFF.

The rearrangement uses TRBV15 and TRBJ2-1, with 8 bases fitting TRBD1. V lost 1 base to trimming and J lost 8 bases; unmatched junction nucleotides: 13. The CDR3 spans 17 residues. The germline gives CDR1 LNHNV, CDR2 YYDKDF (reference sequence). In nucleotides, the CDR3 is TGTGCCACCAGCAGAGTTCTCAGTGGACAGGGCCGAGATGAGCAGTTCTTC. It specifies CATSRVLSGQGRDEQFF.

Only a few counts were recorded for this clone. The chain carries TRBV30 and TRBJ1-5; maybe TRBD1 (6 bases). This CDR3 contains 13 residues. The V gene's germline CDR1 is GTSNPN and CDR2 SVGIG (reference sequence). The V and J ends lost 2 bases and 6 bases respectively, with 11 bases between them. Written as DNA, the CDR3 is TGTGCCTGGAGTCATGGGGGCCGTCAGCCCCAGCATTTT. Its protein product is CAWSHGGRQPQHF.

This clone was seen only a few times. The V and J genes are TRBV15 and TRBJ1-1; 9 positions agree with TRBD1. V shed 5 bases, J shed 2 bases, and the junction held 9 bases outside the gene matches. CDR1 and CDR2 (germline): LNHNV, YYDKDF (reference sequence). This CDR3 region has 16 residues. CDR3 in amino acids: CATSGPYRGPNTEAFF. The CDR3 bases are TGTGCCACCAGCGGGCCCTACAGGGGGCCCAACACTGAAGCTTTCTTT.

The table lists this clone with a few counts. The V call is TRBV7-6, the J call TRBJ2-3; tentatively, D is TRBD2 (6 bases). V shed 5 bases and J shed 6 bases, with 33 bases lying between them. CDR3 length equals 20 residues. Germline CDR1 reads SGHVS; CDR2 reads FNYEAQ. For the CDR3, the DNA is TGTGCCAGCAGCCCTAGCGTACCGGGACTGAGATCTTCGGGGATGGATACGCAGTATTTT. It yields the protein CASSPSVPGLRSSGMDTQYF.

Here the CDR3 DNA reads TGTGCCAGCAGCCCCAAACAGGGAGTTAATTCACCCCTCCACTTT. It specifies CASSPKQGVNSPLHF. The rearrangement links TRBV7-6 to TRBJ1-6, with D perhaps matching TRBD1 (6 bases). This CDR3 has 15 amino acids. V gave up 5 bases and J gave up 6 bases, with 14 bases separating them. Per the germline V gene, CDR1 is SGHVS and CDR2 is FNYEAQ.

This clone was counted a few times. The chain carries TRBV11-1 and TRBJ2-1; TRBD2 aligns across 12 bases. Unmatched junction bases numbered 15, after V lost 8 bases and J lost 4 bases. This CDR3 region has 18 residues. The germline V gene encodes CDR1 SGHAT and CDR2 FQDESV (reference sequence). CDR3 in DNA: TGTGCCAGCGTTACCGGTGGGACCGGGACTAGCGGGTACAATGAGCAGTTCTTC. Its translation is CASVTGGTGTSGYNEQFF. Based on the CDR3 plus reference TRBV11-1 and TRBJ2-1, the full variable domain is EAEVAQSPRYKITEKSQAVAFWCDPISGHATLYWYRQILGQGPELLVQFQDESVVDDSQLPKDRFSAERLKGVDSTLKIQPAELGDSAMYLCASVTGGTGTSGYNEQFFGPGTRLTVL.

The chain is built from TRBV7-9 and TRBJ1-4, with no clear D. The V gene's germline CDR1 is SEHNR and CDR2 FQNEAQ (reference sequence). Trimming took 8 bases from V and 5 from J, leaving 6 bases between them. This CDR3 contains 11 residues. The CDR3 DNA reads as TGTGCCAGCGAGGAAAATGAAAAACTGTTTTTT. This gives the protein CASEENEKLFF.

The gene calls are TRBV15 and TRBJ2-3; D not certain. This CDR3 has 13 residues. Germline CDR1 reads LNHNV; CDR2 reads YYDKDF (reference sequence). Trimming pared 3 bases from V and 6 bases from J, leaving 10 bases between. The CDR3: CATSSRSLDTQYF. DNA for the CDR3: TGTGCCACCAGCAGCAGGTCCTTGGATACGCAGTATTTT.

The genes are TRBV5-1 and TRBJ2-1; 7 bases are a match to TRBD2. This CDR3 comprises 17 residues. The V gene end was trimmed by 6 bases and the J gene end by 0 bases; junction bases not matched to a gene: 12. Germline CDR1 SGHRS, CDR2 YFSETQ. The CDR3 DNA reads TGCGCCAGCACTGTATTCCCAGCGGGAAGCTCCTACAATGAGCAGTTCTTC. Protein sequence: CASTVFPAGSSYNEQFF.

DNA of the CDR3: TGTGCCAGCAGCTTTGGACAGCTAGCCGCTACCCCCCGCGAGCAGTACTTC. Translating gives CASSFGQLAATPREQYF. The chain is built from TRBV9 and TRBJ2-7, with D perhaps matching TRBD1 (6 bases). V shed 4 bases and J shed 6 bases, with 26 bases lying between them. Germline-derived CDR1 and CDR2 are SGDLS and YYNGEE. The CDR3 consists of 17 residues.

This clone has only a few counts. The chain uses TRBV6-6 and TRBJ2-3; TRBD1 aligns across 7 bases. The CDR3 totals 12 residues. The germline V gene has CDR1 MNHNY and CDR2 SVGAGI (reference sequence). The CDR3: CGTGELTDTQYF. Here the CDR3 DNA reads TGTGGCACAGGGGAACTCACAGATACGCAGTATTTT.

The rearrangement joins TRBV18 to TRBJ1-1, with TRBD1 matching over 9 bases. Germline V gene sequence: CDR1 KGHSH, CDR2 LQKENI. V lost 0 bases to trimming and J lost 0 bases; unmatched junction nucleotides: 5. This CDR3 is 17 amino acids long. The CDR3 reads CASSPPDRGWVNTEAFF. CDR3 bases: TGTGCCAGCTCACCACCGGACAGGGGATGGGTGAACACTGAAGCTTTCTTT.

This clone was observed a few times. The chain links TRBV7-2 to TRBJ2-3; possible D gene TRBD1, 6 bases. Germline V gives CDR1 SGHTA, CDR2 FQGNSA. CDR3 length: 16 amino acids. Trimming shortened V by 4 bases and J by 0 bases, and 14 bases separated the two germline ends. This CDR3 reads CASSSQGSASTDTQYF. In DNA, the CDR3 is TGTGCCAGCAGCTCCCAGGGGTCCGCTAGCACAGATACGCAGTATTTT.

The CDR3 reads CASSQGGLAEGNEQFF. The CDR3 DNA reads TGTGCCAGCAGCCAAGGAGGACTAGCGGAGGGGAATGAGCAGTTCTTC. V gene TRBV14 combines with J gene TRBJ2-1; TRBD2 agrees at 10 bases. After removal of 1 base from V and 7 bases from J, the junction contained 7 bases not matched to a gene. Looked up from germline, CDR1 is SGHDN and CDR2 is FVKESK. There are 16 residues in the CDR3.

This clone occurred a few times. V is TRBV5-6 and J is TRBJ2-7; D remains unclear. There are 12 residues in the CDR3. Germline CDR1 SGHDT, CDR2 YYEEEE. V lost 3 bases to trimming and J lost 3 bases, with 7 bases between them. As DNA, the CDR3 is TGTGCCAGCAGCTATGGGGACTACGAGCAGTACGTC. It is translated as CASSYGDYEQYV.

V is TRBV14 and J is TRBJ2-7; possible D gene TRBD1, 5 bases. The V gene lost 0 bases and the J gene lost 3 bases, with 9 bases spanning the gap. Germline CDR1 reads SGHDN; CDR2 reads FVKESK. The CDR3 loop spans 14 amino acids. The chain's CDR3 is CASSQEVRVYEQYF. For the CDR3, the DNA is TGTGCCAGCAGCCAAGAGGTCAGGGTCTACGAGCAGTACTTC. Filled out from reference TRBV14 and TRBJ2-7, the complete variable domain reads EAGVTQFPSHSVIEKGQTVTLRCDPISGHDNLYWYRRVMGKEIKFLLHFVKESKQDESGMPNNRFLAERTGGTYSTLKVQPAELEDSGVYFCASSQEVRVYEQYFGPGTRLTVT.

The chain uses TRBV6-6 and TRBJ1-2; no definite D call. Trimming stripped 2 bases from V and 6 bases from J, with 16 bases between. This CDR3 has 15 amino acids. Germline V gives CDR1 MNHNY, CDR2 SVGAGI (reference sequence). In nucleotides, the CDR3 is TGTGCCAGCAGTTACGACCGGGGAGGTTTTCATGGCTACACCTTC. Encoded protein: CASSYDRGGFHGYTF.

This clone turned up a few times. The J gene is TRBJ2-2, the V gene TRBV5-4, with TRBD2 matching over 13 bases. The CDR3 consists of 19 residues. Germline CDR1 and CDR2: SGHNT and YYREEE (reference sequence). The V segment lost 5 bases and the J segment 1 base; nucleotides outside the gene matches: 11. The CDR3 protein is CASSHPTSGRSLNTGELFF. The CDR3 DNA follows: TGTGCCAGCAGTCATCCGACTAGCGGGAGGTCCTTGAACACCGGGGAGCTGTTTTTT.

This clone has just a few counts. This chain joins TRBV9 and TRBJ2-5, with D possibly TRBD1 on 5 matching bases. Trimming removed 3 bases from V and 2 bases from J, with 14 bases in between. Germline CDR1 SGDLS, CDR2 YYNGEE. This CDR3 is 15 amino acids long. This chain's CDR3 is CASSAPTEPQETQYF. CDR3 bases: TGTGCCAGCAGCGCCCCGACAGAGCCGCAAGAGACCCAGTACTTC. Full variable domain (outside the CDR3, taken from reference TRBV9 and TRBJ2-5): DSGVTQTPKHLITATGQRVTLRCSPRSGDLSVYWYQQSLDQGLQFLIQYYNGEERAKGNILERFSAQQFPDLHSELNLSSLELGDSALYFCASSAPTEPQETQYFGPGTRLLVL.

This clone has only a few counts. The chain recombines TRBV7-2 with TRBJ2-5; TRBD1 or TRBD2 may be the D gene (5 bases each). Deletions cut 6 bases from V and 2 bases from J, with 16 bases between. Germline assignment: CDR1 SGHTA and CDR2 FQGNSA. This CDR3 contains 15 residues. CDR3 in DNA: TGTGCCAGCAGTACCATGGCCGGGGCGCAAGAGACCCAGTACTTC. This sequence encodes CASSTMAGAQETQYF. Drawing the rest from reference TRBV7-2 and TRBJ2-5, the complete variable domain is GAGVSQSPSNKVTEKGKDVELRCDPISGHTALYWYRQSLGQGLEFLIYFQGNSAPDKSGLPSDRFSAERTGGSVSTLTIQRTQQEDSAVYLCASSTMAGAQETQYFGPGTRLLVL.

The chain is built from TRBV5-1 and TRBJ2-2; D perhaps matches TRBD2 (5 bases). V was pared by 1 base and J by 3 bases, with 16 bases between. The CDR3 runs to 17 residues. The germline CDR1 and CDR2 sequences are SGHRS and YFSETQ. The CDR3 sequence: CASSLSWQRPYTGELFF. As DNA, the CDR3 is TGCGCCAGCAGCTTGTCCTGGCAGCGGCCCTACACCGGGGAGCTGTTTTTT.

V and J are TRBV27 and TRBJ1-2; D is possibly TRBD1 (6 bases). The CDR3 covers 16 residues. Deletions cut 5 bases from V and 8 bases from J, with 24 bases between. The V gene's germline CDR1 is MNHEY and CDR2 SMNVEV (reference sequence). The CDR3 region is CASSPEVLDRWKGYTF. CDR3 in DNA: TGTGCCAGCAGTCCAGAAGTCTTGGACAGATGGAAGGGCTACACCTTC.

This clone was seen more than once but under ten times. The CDR3 reads CASSFRRGTDTQYF. The DNA for the CDR3 is TGTGCCAGCAGCTTCAGGAGGGGCACAGATACGCAGTATTTT. The chain combines TRBV27 with TRBJ2-3, with D possibly matching TRBD2 (6 bases). CDR1 is MNHEY and CDR2 is SMNVEV in the germline V gene (reference sequence). Deletions cut 6 bases from V and 1 base from J, with 11 bases between. The CDR3 has 14 amino acids.

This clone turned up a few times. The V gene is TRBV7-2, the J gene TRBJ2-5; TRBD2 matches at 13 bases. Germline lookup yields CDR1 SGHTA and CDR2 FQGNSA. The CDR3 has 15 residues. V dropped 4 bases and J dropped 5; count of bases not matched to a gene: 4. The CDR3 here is CASSSGLAGMETQYF. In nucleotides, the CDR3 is TGTGCCAGCAGCTCGGGACTAGCGGGAATGGAGACCCAGTACTTC.

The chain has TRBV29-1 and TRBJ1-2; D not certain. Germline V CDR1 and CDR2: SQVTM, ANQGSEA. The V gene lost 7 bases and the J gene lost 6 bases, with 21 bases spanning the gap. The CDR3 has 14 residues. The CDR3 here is CSASVRRRGNGYTF. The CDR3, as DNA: TGCAGCGCCTCGGTGAGGAGGCGAGGTAATGGCTACACCTTC.

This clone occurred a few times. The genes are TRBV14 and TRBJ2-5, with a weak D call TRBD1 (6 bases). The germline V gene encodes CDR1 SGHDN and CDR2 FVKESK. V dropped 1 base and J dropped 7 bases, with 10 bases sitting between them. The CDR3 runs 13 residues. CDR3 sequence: CASSQGRGVTQYF. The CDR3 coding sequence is TGTGCCAGCAGCCAAGGCAGGGGTGTGACCCAGTACTTC.